These T cell receptor beta chains were read from a single sample in a study of cytomegalovirus exposure and HLA in healthy donors. Method: immunoSEQ multiplex PCR; TCRdb's copy keeps in-frame clones and lacks some. The sample records approximately 140,000 clones, 85% to 90% being singletons. The sequenced material came from PBMCs. The receptors stem from a woman younger than 30 in good health and CMV-seropositive. CDR3s include the opening cysteine and the closing phenylalanine or tryptophan. The D gene is left open where the match is weak. The size entry is marked missing in some rows and otherwise reads once, few, many or a size class.

>TRBD2|NA|TRBJ2-7|TRBV27
TGTGCCAGCAGTTTATTTTCCGCGGGGGGCTACGAGCAGTACTTC
CASSLFSAGGYEQYF
>TRBD2|NA|TRBJ2-3|TRBV27
TGTGCCAGCAGTTTAGGGTTAGCGGGATCGAGAGATACGCAGTATTTT
CASSLGLAGSRDTQYF
>TRBD1|NA|TRBJ2-7|TRBV5-1
TGCGCCAGCAGCAGCGGACAGGGGGCCTACGAGCAGTACTTC
CASSSGQGAYEQYF
>NA|few|TRBJ2-5|TRBV29-1
TGCAGCGTTGACGAACTAACCTCTGGGACCCAGTACTTC
CSVDELTSGTQYF
>TRBD2|NA|TRBJ2-2|TRBV10-3
TGTGCCATCAGCGGGACTAGCGGGAGGGGCACCGGGGAGCTGTTTTTT
CAISGTSGRGTGELFF
>NA|NA|TRBJ2-4|TRBV29-1
TGCAGCGCCAGGGTCACCAAAAACATTCAGTACTTC
CSARVTKNIQYF
>NA|NA|TRBJ2-7|TRBV7-2
TGTGCCAGCAGCTTACTTCCACAGGGTCTGTACGAGCAGTACTTC
CASSLLPQGLYEQYF
>TRBD1|once|TRBJ1-2|TRBV7-9
TGTGCCAGCAGCGCCCCGGGACAGGGGGGATCGGGCTACACCTTC
CASSAPGQGGSGYTF
>TRBD2|NA|TRBJ2-1|TRBV5-1
TGCGCCAGCAGCTTGTTCCTAAGCGGGACTGACTTCAATGAGCAGTTCTTC
CASSLFLSGTDFNEQFF
>NA|NA|TRBJ2-7|TRBV15
TGTGCCACCAGCGGGGGCTTGAGCTCCTACGAGCAGTACTTC
CATSGGLSSYEQYF
>NA|NA|TRBJ1-2|TRBV5-6
TGTGCCAGCAGCCCCATCCGGGGGGTACTAGATGGCTACACCTTC
CASSPIRGVLDGYTF
>NA|NA|TRBJ2-1|TRBV9
TGTGCCAGCAGCTCCCGGGGGGCGCGGGAAGGGAATGAGCAGTTCTTC
CASSSRGAREGNEQFF
>NA|NA|TRBJ1-1|TRBV7-2
TGTGCCAGCAGCTTCGGTGAGAGGACTGAAGCTTTCTTT
CASSFGERTEAFF
>TRBD2|once|TRBJ2-2|TRBV4-1
TGCGCCAGCAGCCAAGATGCGGGAGGACATTACGGGGAGCTGTTTTTT
CASSQDAGGHYGELFF
>TRBD2|NA|TRBJ2-1|TRBV28
TGTGCCAGCAGTCTTGGGCTAGCGGGAAGGGATGAGCAGTTCTTC
CASSLGLAGRDEQFF
>NA|few|TRBJ1-1|TRBV7-8
TGTGCCAGCAGCTTAGACCTCAGGACTGAAGCTTTCTTT
CASSLDLRTEAFF
>TRBD2|few|TRBJ2-5|TRBV6-1
TGTGCCAGCAGTGAACGCGGGGGGGCTGGTGAGACCCAGTACTTC
CASSERGGAGETQYF
>NA|NA|TRBJ2-2|TRBV9
TGTGCCAGCAGGGGTGGGACTTCCAACGCGAACACCGGGGAGCTGTTTTTT
CASRGGTSNANTGELFF
>NA|NA|TRBJ2-1|TRBV27
TGTGCCAGCAGTTTATGGGGGGGCCCCCAGAATCCAAACAATGAGCAGTTCTTC
CASSLWGGPQNPNNEQFF
>NA|NA|TRBJ1-1|TRBV7-3
TGTGCCAGCAGCGCCTCACAAGGGGTAGCTTTCTTT
CASSASQGVAFF
>NA|NA|TRBJ1-5|TRBV28
TGTGCCAGCAGTTTAATCTCGGGAGATAATCAGCCCCAGCATTTT
CASSLISGDNQPQHF
>TRBD1|once|TRBJ1-5|TRBV14
TGTGCCAGCGAAGCCCCGACAGGGCTCAACGTACATCAGCCCCAGCATTTT
CASEAPTGLNVHQPQHF
>NA|once|TRBJ2-1|TRBV19
TGTGCCAGTAGCCCCAGGGGAGCCTACAATGAGCAGTTCTTC
CASSPRGAYNEQFF
>TRBD1|NA|TRBJ1-2|TRBV28
TGTGCCAGCAGCCCAGGGGGTTTCTATGGCTACACCTTC
CASSPGGFYGYTF
>TRBD1|NA|TRBJ1-2|TRBV28
TGTGCCAGCAGCCCCCCACAGGGGAACCCTAACTATGGCTACACCTTC
CASSPPQGNPNYGYTF
>TRBD1|NA|TRBJ2-7|TRBV18
TGTGCCAGCTCACCAGGGACAGCATACGAGCAGTACTTC
CASSPGTAYEQYF
>NA|NA|TRBJ2-7|TRBV28
TGTGCCAGCAGTTTAGCGTCACTCACCTACGAGCAGTACTTC
CASSLASLTYEQYF
>TRBD2|NA|TRBJ2-1|TRBV5-1
TGCGCCAGCAGTCCCCCCGCGCTTAGCGGGAGTTACAATGAGCAGTTCTTC
CASSPPALSGSYNEQFF
>NA|NA|TRBJ1-1|TRBV6-6
TGTGCCAGCAGTTCGCCTCAAGGGGCTGAAGCTTTCTTT
CASSSPQGAEAFF
>NA|NA|TRBJ2-7|TRBV30
TGTGCCTGGAGTCGACTAGCCTACGAGCAGTACTTC
CAWSRLAYEQYF
>TRBD1|NA|TRBJ2-3|TRBV6-5
TGTGCCATGCATTCCGGGACAGCCGCAGATACGCAGTATTTT
CAMHSGTAADTQYF
>NA|NA|TRBJ2-2|TRBV9
TGTGCCAGCACCCCATCGGGATTTAACACCGGGGAGCTGTTTTTT
CASTPSGFNTGELFF
>NA|NA|TRBJ1-1|TRBV5-1
TGCGCCAGCAGCTTCGGTCAGGGAGGCACTGAAGCTTTCTTT
CASSFGQGGTEAFF
>NA|NA|TRBJ2-5|TRBV7-3
TGTGCCAGCAGCCCCGGGACACAGCAAGAGACCCAGTACTTC
CASSPGTQQETQYF
>TRBD1|NA|TRBJ2-2|TRBV4-1
TGCGCCAGCAGCCCCTTGGGGACAGGGGGTACCGGGGAGCTGTTTTTT
CASSPLGTGGTGELFF
>TRBD1|NA|TRBJ1-3|TRBV30
TGTGCCTGGAGTTCAAGGACAGGGGTTATTAGGCCCGGAAACACCATATATTTT
CAWSSRTGVIRPGNTIYF
>TRBD2|once|TRBJ2-1|TRBV7-2
TGTGCCAGCAGCTTAGGGGTAGCGGGGGGGCCCGATGAGCAGTTCTTC
CASSLGVAGGPDEQFF
>NA|once|TRBJ2-2|TRBV19
TGTGCCAGCTCAGGGGTTTTAACCGGGGAGCTGTTTTTT
CASSGVLTGELFF
>TRBD2|once|TRBJ2-3|TRBV30
TGTGCCTGGAGTCGGGACGCGGGGGTCTCAGATACGCAGTATTTT
CAWSRDAGVSDTQYF
>NA|NA|TRBJ1-1|TRBV19
TGTGCCAGTAGTATCATACAGGGTGAAGCTTTCTTT
CASSIIQGEAFF
>TRBD1|NA|TRBJ1-1|TRBV19
TGTGCCAGTAGTAGCCACAGGGGAGCCTCGAACACTGAAGCTTTCTTT
CASSSHRGASNTEAFF
>TRBD1|NA|TRBJ1-5|TRBV29-1
TGCAGCGCTAGGACAGGGAATGATCAGCCCCAGCATTTT
CSARTGNDQPQHF
>TRBD2|NA|TRBJ2-1|TRBV4-2
TGTGCCAGCAGCCAAGAACTAGCGGGGAACAATGAGCAGTTCTTC
CASSQELAGNNEQFF
>TRBD2|NA|TRBJ2-5|TRBV6-5
TGTGCCAGCAACGCAGCGGGGATAAAAGAGACCCAGTACTTC
CASNAAGIKETQYF
>TRBD1|NA|TRBJ2-7|TRBV28
TGTGCCAGCAGTTTAGGGGGACAGGGGGCCCTCTACGAGCAGTACTTC
CASSLGGQGALYEQYF
>NA|NA|TRBJ2-7|TRBV6-1
TGTGCCAGCAGGCAGGGGACCTACGAGCAGTACTTC
CASRQGTYEQYF
>NA|NA|TRBJ1-6|TRBV18
TGTGCCAGCTCACCGTCAGGGCCCAATTCACCCCTCCACTTT
CASSPSGPNSPLHF
>NA|NA|TRBJ1-3|TRBV4-3
TGCGCCAGCAGCCAAGAACCCGGTCGAAACACCATATATTTT
CASSQEPGRNTIYF
>NA|NA|TRBJ1-2|TRBV28
TGTGCCTCTGAGGGCGGGGATCCAACTCGCGGCTACACCTTC
CASEGGDPTRGYTF
>NA|few|TRBJ1-5|TRBV6-4
TGTGCCAGCAGTGAAGCAGGGGGCAATCAGCCCCAGCATTTT
CASSEAGGNQPQHF
>TRBD1|few|TRBJ1-6|TRBV28
TGTGCGGGAACAGGGGCCCGGGGGCCCCTCCACTTT
CAGTGARGPLHF
>TRBD2|NA|TRBJ2-2|TRBV9
TGTGCCAGCAGCTTCCGCGGGGAGGGCACCGGGGAGCTGTTTTTT
CASSFRGEGTGELFF
>TRBD1|NA|TRBJ2-7|TRBV6-5
TGTGCCAGCAGTCCTCCGGGACAGGCCGCCTACGAGCAGTACTTC
CASSPPGQAAYEQYF
>NA|few|TRBJ1-5|TRBV28
TGTGCCAGCAGACTAGCGGAAAACAATCAGCCCCAGCATTTT
CASRLAENNQPQHF
>TRBD2|NA|TRBJ2-3|TRBV4-1
TGCGCCAGCAGCCCACAAGGGACTAGCGGCCCCTTAGATACGCAGTATTTT
CASSPQGTSGPLDTQYF